Included here is one TCR beta chain sequence, with context. Its antigen is not identified. The CDR3 is 15 residues long. V shed 4 bases, J shed 3 bases, and the junction held 6 bases outside the gene matches. Germline V gene sequence: CDR1 SEHNR, CDR2 FQNEAQ (reference sequence). This entry is derived from a study of cytomegalovirus exposure and HLA in healthy donors. General study results and limits: Presence/absence analyses treated sequencing depth as roughly uniform across donors.

PCR used 60 Vbeta primers and 13 Jbeta primers. TCRdb keeps only in-frame clones here, not all; method: immunoSEQ multiplex PCR. The sample lists fewer than 150,000 clones; around 75% were seen once. This chain joins TRBV7-9 and TRBJ2-7; 10 bases fit TRBD2. The sample taken for sequencing was PBMCs. The receptor was derived from a man aged 30-40 years in good health and CMV-seronegative. This chain's CDR3 is CASSSSSGSNYEQYF. In nucleotides, the CDR3 is TGTGCCAGCAGCTCCTCTAGCGGGAGTAACTACGAGCAGTACTTC.